The rows below give T cell receptor beta chains drawn from one sample of a study of blood T cells in healthy people across ages. MiXCR, applied by TCRdb to the 5' RACE reads, yields one record per CDR3 protein. Here the sample spans 1.8 million or so distinct CDR3 sequences, approximately 40% being singletons. Sample: blood. All receptors come from a human donor in good health. Both conserved end residues are part of each CDR3. D genes are given only for firm matches. Size is omitted from some rows. Given values are once, few, many or a class for expanded clones.

D: NA; size: NA; J: TRBJ2-5; length: 15; V: TRBV29-1; DNA: TGCAGCGTCCAAGAGGGGGAAACGTACCAAGAGACCCAGTACTTC; CDR3: CSVQEGETYQETQYF
D: NA; size: NA; J: TRBJ1-5; length: 15; V: TRBV7-9; DNA: TGTGCCAGCAGTTCCACTCTAGGGGAGGATCAGCCCCAGCATTTT; CDR3: CASSSTLGEDQPQHF
D: NA; size: NA; J: TRBJ1-1; length: 16; V: TRBV20-1; DNA: TGCAGTGCCGCTTTTCAAACAGACCTCTTGAACACTGAAGCTTTCTTT; CDR3: CSAAFQTDLLNTEAFF
D: NA; size: NA; J: TRBJ2-3; length: 15; V: TRBV20-1; DNA: TGCAGTGCTAGCATTCCGCTGGAGAGCACAGATACGCAGTATTTT; CDR3: CSASIPLESTDTQYF
D: TRBD1; size: NA; J: TRBJ1-2; length: 14; V: TRBV3-1; DNA: TGTGCCAGCAGCCAATGGACAGGGGAGGTGGGCTACACCTTC; CDR3: CASSQWTGEVGYTF
D: NA; size: NA; J: TRBJ2-5; length: 15; V: TRBV20-1; DNA: TGCAGTGCTAGAGATGTGCAGGGAAGTAGGGAGACCCAGTACTTC; CDR3: CSARDVQGSRETQYF
D: NA; size: few; J: TRBJ1-5; length: 16; V: TRBV20-1; DNA: TGCAGTGCTCAAACTGAGCAGACAGGCGGTTACCAGCCCCAGCATTTT; CDR3: CSAQTEQTGGYQPQHF
D: NA; size: NA; J: TRBJ2-6; length: 14; V: TRBV12-3/TRBV12-4; DNA: TGTGCCAGCACCACAGGCTTTGGGGCCAACGTCCTGACTTTC; CDR3: CASTTGFGANVLTF
D: NA; size: NA; J: TRBJ2-7; length: 15; V: TRBV7-8; DNA: TGTGCCAGCAGCTTATCGGCCCGAGGAGCCTACGAGCAGTACTTC; CDR3: CASSLSARGAYEQYF
D: TRBD1; size: NA; J: TRBJ2-7; length: 14; V: TRBV20-1; DNA: TGCAGTGCTACAAATTACGGACAGGGCTACGAGCAGTACTTC; CDR3: CSATNYGQGYEQYF
D: NA; size: NA; J: TRBJ1-1; length: 17; V: TRBV20-1; DNA: TGCAGTGCTAGTACCCGGCAGGGTTTTACTCTGCACACTGAAGCTTTCTTT; CDR3: CSASTRQGFTLHTEAFF
D: NA; size: NA; J: TRBJ2-1; length: 14; V: TRBV30; DNA: TGTGCCTGGAGTCGGGACTTAACCTACAATGAGCAGTTCTTC; CDR3: CAWSRDLTYNEQFF
D: TRBD2; size: NA; J: TRBJ2-5; length: 15; V: TRBV20-1; DNA: TGCAGTGCTAGAGAGGGAACTAGCGGCCAAGAGACCCAGTACTTC; CDR3: CSAREGTSGQETQYF
D: NA; size: NA; J: TRBJ2-5; length: 14; V: TRBV19; DNA: TGTGCCAGTGGGCCGACAGGATCCCAAGAGACCCAGTACTTC; CDR3: CASGPTGSQETQYF
D: NA; size: NA; J: TRBJ2-2; length: 13; V: TRBV6-2/TRBV6-3; DNA: TGTGCCAGCAGTTACTCGAAGTCCGGGGAGCTGTTTTTT; CDR3: CASSYSKSGELFF
D: TRBD1; size: few; J: TRBJ2-5; length: 16; V: TRBV5-1; DNA: TGCGCCAGCAGCTTGGCGGGACAGGGGGGCGGAGAGACCCAGTACTTC; CDR3: CASSLAGQGGGETQYF
D: NA; size: NA; J: TRBJ2-7; length: 15; V: TRBV3-1; DNA: TGTGCCAGCAGCCAAGAAGGCGGGGATTCCTACGAGCAGTACTTC; CDR3: CASSQEGGDSYEQYF
D: NA; size: few; J: TRBJ2-5; length: 16; V: TRBV4-2; DNA: TGTGCCAGCAGCCAAGAACTTACCCGAGGGGCAGAGACCCAGTACTTC; CDR3: CASSQELTRGAETQYF
D: TRBD1; size: NA; J: TRBJ2-1; length: 15; V: TRBV27; DNA: TGTGCCAGCAGTTTGGACAGGGTGCGGAACAATGAGCAGTTCTTC; CDR3: CASSLDRVRNNEQFF
D: NA; size: NA; J: TRBJ2-7; length: 12; V: TRBV29-1; DNA: TGCAGCGTTGGAACTAGTGCCTACGAGCAGTACTTC; CDR3: CSVGTSAYEQYF
D: NA; size: NA; J: TRBJ2-7; length: 14; V: TRBV9; DNA: TGTGCCAGCAATCGGGGGACCGGCAGATCGAAGCAGTACTTC; CDR3: CASNRGTGRSKQYF
D: TRBD1; size: NA; J: TRBJ1-2; length: 15; V: TRBV20-1; DNA: TGCAGTGCTAGAGCCCAGGGGGCGAAGGGAGATGGCTACACCTTC; CDR3: CSARAQGAKGDGYTF